This T cell receptor (beta chain) is drawn from a study of control samples from healthy donors and cancer patients. Assay: immunoSEQ multiplex PCR; the TCRdb copy retains only in-frame clones and omits some. The sample has about 190,000 clones. CDR3 size: 15 residues. V lost 2 bases, J lost 0 bases, and 7 bases lay in between. Per germline, CDR1 MNHEY and CDR2 SVGAGI. V gene TRBV6-5 combines with J gene TRBJ2-2, with D perhaps matching TRBD2 (5 bases). The source is a young woman in good health. The sequencing sample was made of blood. This CDR3 reads CASSYEGSNTGELFF. As DNA, the CDR3 is TGTGCCAGCAGTTACGAGGGCTCGAACACCGGGGAGCTGTTTTTT.